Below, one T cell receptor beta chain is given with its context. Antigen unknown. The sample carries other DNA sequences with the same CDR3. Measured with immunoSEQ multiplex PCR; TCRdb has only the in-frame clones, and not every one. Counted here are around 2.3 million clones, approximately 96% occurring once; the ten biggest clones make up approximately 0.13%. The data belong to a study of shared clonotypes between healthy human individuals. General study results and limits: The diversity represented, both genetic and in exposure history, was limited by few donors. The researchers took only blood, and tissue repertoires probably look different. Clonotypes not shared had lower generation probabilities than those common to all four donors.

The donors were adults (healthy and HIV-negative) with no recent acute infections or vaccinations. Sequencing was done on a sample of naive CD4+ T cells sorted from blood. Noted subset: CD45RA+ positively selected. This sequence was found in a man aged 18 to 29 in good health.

CDR3 loop: CAWSVGRAYEQYF. Here the CDR3 DNA reads TGTGCCTGGAGTGTCGGCAGGGCCTACGAGCAGTACTTC. The J gene is TRBJ2-7, the V gene TRBV30; the D gene is possibly TRBD1 (5 bases). This CDR3 comprises 13 residues. V was clipped by 0 bases and J by 2 bases, with 8 bases between them. Germline values: CDR1 GTSNPN, CDR2 SVGIG (reference sequence).